The clone carrying this TCR beta chain came up a few times. Primers for the PCR totalled 60 Vbeta and 13 Jbeta. Sequencing was performed with immunoSEQ multiplex PCR; in TCRdb, only in-frame clones are kept and a portion is missing. The sample has 150,000 or so clones, roughly 85% seen once. The entry originates in a study of cytomegalovirus exposure and HLA in healthy donors. Between the trimmed V and J ends, which lost 1 base and 0 bases, there was a span of 12 bases. The CDR3 has 16 amino acids. CDR1 and CDR2 from the germline V gene are MGHRA and YSYEKL. Sequenced material: PBMCs. The receptor was derived from a man younger than 35 in good health and CMV-seropositive. The chain is built from TRBV4-1 and TRBJ1-2; D gene ambiguous. The CDR3 loop reads CASSQVPPNSNYGYTF. In DNA form, the CDR3 reads TGCGCCAGCAGCCAAGTACCGCCGAACTCTAACTATGGCTACACCTTC.